This record covers a single T cell receptor (beta chain). What it binds is not known. The germline CDR1 and CDR2 sequences are MDHEN and SYDVKM. The CDR3 consists of 13 residues. V was pared by 6 bases and J by 7 bases, with 16 bases between. This sample is part of a study of PD-1 blockade in classical Hodgkin lymphoma. Study-wide results and limits: While CD8+ TCR diversity did not rise significantly by C4D1, CD4+ TCR diversity did. Before treatment, TCR diversity in newly diagnosed patients was reportedly lower than in healthy donors. When nivolumab was started under 1 year after ASCT, patients were excluded.

Every patient experienced relapse after autologous stem cell transplantation, and brentuximab vedotin exposure varied. Only in-frame clones appear in the TCRdb table, and some are missing; sequencing was by immunoSEQ multiplex PCR. Of 55,000 to 80,000 clones listed, around 93% are singletons. This TCR derives from a human donor with classical Hodgkin lymphoma. The chain employs TRBV28 and TRBJ2-7; maybe TRBD1 (6 bases). The input for sequencing was peripheral blood mononuclear cells (PBMCs), taken at baseline. The CDR3: CASRRTAPWEQYF. The CDR3 coding sequence is TGTGCCAGCAGGAGGACAGCTCCCTGGGAGCAGTACTTC.